This TCR beta chain was sequenced during a study of CD8 T cells in Susac syndrome. TCR beta from blood CD8+ and CD4+ T cells was sequenced. The multiple sclerosis controls were treatment-naive patients with relapsing-remitting disease that was stable or active. TEMRA cells were FACS-enriched, with CD8+ and CD4+ T cells isolated negatively. CDR1 SGHTA and CDR2 FQGTGA come from the germline V gene. V lost 5 bases and J lost 4, with 21 bases in between. The length of the CDR3 is 16 residues. RNA, at about 0.45 to 1 ug, was reverse transcribed with random hexamers. TCR beta CDR3 was amplified by immunoSEQ multiplex PCR. This amplification extended across 54 Vbeta and 13 Jbeta segments. TCRdb passed the immunoSEQ multiplex PCR reads through MiXCR, listing each CDR3 protein once. This table holds around 220,000 distinct CDR3 sequences, roughly 92% found once.

The V and J genes are TRBV7-3 and TRBJ2-7; D is unclear. The sequence was collected from a human donor with multiple sclerosis. Source material: CD8+ T cells from PBMCs. The CDR3 coding sequence is TGTGCCAGCAGCCCAACCCCCCGGCCTTTTCTATACGAGCAGTACTTC. It yields the protein CASSPTPRPFLYEQYF.